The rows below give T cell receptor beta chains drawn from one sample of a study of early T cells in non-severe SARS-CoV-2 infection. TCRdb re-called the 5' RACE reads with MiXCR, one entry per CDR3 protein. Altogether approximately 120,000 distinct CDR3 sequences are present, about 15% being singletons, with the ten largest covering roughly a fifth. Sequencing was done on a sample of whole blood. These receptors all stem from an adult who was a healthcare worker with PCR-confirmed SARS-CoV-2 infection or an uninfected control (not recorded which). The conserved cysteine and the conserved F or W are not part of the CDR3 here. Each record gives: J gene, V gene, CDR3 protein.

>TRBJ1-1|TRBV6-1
ASSPRAVNTEAF
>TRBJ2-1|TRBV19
ASSIVGVAVEQF
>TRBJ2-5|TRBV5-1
ASSPRGSGEETQY
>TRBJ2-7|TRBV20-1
SARSDTNYEQY
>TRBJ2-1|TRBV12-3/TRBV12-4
ASSPQRVEQF
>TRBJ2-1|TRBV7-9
ASSSRLAGGAYNEQF
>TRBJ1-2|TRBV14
ASSQAERGGYGYT
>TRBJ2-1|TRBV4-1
ASSQDGDDFSGGSDEQF
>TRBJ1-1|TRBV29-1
SVEVAEAF
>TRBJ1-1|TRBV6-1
ASSRGEAF
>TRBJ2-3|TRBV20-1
SARDLGSLPDTQY
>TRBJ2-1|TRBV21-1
ASSRGFGGPKNEQF
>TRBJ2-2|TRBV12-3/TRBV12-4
ASRGPLNTGELF
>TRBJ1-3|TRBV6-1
ASRFTPGNSGNTIY
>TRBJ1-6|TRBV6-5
ASSRTGESYNSPLH
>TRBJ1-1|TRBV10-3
AISDGPDEAF
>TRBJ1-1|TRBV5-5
ASTFNPGTEAF
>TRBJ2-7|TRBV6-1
ASSEYEQY
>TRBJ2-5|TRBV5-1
ASRSEETQY
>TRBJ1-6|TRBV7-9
ASSFTGTERSNSPLH
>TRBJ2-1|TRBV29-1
SGGGATYNEQF
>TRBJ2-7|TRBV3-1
ASSQVHSQGPYEQY
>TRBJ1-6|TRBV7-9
ASSLLPGQSNSPLH
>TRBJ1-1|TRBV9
ASSVGARTEAF
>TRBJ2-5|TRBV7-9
ASNSAGSFQETQY
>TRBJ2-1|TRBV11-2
ASSLFVGSSYNEQF
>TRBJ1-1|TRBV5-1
ASSPGTAEAF
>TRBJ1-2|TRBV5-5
ASSLAGVEGYT
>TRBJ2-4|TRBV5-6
ASSHRVVDKNIQY
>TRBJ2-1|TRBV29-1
SGQGARNEQF
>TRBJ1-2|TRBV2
ASSEPGSGTHGGYT
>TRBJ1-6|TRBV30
AWSVSRPRERSGLH
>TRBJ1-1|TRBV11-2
ASSLTDVNTEAF
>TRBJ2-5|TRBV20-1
SAKDPRQETQY
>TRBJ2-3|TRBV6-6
ASSSGQPKDTQY
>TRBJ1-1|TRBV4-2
ASSQDPSAGTTEAF
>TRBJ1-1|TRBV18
ASSPGPLGTEAF
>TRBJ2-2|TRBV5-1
ASSSHTGELF
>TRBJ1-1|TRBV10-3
AISQQGAEAF
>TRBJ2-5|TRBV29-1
SVEVTGKTQY
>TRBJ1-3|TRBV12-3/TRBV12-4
ASSPVGGNTIY
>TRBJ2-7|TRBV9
ASSVDREYEQY
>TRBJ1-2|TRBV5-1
ASSLWGGSSGKDRGTLSGYT
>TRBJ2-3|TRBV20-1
SVMPGGQITQY
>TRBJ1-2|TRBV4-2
ASSQDGKGIGYT
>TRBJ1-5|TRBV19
ASSSGFNNQPQH
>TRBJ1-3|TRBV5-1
ASSLSTGEGNTIY
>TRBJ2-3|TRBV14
ASSHSPGSTQY
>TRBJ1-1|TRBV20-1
SATIPEAF
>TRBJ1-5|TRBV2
ASSEYGRQPQH
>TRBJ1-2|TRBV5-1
ASSFQEDYGYT
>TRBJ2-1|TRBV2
ASSELETYNEQF
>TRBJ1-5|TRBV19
ASTPGGEGQPQH
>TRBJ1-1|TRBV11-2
ASSRGIIPVNTEAF
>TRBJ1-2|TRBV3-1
ASSIYRDRKPGGYT
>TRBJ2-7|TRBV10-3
AICGAGERYEQY
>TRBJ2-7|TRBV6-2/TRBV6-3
ASKFRAGGYEQY
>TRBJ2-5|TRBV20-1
SARDVAGRPETQY
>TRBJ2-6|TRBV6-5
ASSLQGGRTGANVLT